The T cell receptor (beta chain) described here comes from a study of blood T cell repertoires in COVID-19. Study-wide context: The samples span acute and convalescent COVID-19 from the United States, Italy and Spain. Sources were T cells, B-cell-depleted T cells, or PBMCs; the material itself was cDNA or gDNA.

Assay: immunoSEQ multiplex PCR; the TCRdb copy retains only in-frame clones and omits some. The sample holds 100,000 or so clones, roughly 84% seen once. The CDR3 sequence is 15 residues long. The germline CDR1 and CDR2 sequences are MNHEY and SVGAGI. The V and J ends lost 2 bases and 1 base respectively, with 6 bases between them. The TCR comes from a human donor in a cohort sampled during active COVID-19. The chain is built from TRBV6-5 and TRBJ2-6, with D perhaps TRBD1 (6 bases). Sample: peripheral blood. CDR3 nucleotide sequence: TGTGCCAGCAGTTACCAGGGGTCTGGGGCCAACGTCCTGACTTTC. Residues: CASSYQGSGANVLTF.